This passage covers 21 T cell receptor beta chains from one sample sequenced in a study of sequential checkpoint blockade in melanoma. Sample treatment: randomized to nivolumab then ipilimumab (arm A) or the reverse (arm B). TCRdb's copy holds only in-frame clones and misses some; the assay was immunoSEQ multiplex PCR. The sample includes approximately 21,000 clones, about four fifths seen only once; the top ten take around 52%. The input for sequencing was CD8+ T cells sorted from blood (inferred from file names), taken from a patient given nivolumab and ipilimumab in sequence. The origin of the receptors is a human donor with melanoma.

This clone was counted a few times. This rearrangement joins TRBV5-4 to TRBJ1-1; TRBD1 matches 10 bases. The CDR3 sequence is 15 residues long. The germline CDR1 and CDR2 sequences are SGHNT and YYREEE (reference sequence). V was clipped by 3 bases and J by 5 bases; unmatched bases: 7. The CDR3 DNA reads as TGTGCCAGCAGCTGGGCCGGGACAGGGGATACTGAAGCTTTCTTT. Protein sequence: CASSWAGTGDTEAFF.

This clone is a singleton in its sample. The chain recombines TRBV4-3 with TRBJ2-6; TRBD2 aligns across 8 bases. This CDR3 contains 15 residues. Germline V lookup: CDR1 LGHNA, CDR2 YSLEER. J was trimmed by 9 bases and V by 1 base; bases with no gene match: 5. This CDR3 reads CASSQGREGFNVLTF. The CDR3 region has the DNA TGCGCCAGCAGCCAAGGCCGGGAGGGCTTCAACGTCCTGACTTTC.

Remarks on this clone: The sample carries other DNA sequences with the same CDR3. The chain joins TRBV7-2 to TRBJ1-1, with no clear D. This CDR3 has 12 amino acids. Germline CDR1 SGHTA, CDR2 FQGNSA. V lost 1 base and J lost 8, with 8 bases in between. The CDR3 sequence: CASSLVNSEAFF. The CDR3, as DNA: TGTGCCAGCAGCTTAGTTAACAGCGAAGCTTTCTTT.

The rearrangement links TRBV5-5 to TRBJ1-5; TRBD1 aligns across 9 bases. V lost 4 bases, J lost 5 bases, and 7 bases stayed unmatched. The CDR3 covers 15 residues. Germline V lookup: CDR1 SGHKS, CDR2 YYEKEE (reference sequence). The CDR3 is CASSGGQGSHQPQHF. CDR3 sequence (DNA): TGTGCCAGCAGCGGGGGACAGGGAAGCCATCAGCCCCAGCATTTT.

This chain links TRBV11-2 with TRBJ1-5; TRBD1 matches at 10 bases. With V trimmed by 5 bases and J by 4 bases, 5 bases remained unmatched. This CDR3 spans 15 amino acids. Germline V CDR1 and CDR2: SGHAT, FQNNGV. CDR3 protein: CASSLGQGDNQPQHF. The CDR3 DNA follows: TGTGCCAGCAGCCTAGGACAGGGGGATAATCAGCCCCAGCATTTT.

The chain joins TRBV7-9 to TRBJ2-7; no clear D. The CDR3 has 13 residues. Germline V gene sequence: CDR1 SEHNR, CDR2 FQNEAQ (reference sequence). The V gene lost 4 bases and the J gene lost 0 bases, with 7 bases spanning the gap. The CDR3 spells CASSSPSSYEQYF. The CDR3 DNA sequence: TGTGCCAGCAGCTCTCCGAGCTCCTACGAGCAGTACTTC.

This clone appeared once. The gene calls are TRBV4-3 and TRBJ2-7; the match to TRBD1 covers 8 bases. The CDR3 contains 17 residues. The junction had 13 bases not matched to a gene; V was cut back by 1 base and J by 5 bases. The V gene's germline CDR1 is LGHNA and CDR2 YSLEER. The CDR3: CASSQGTGRLLLHEQYF. The CDR3 DNA reads as TGCGCCAGCAGCCAAGGGACAGGGAGACTCCTCCTCCACGAGCAGTACTTC.

The chain carries TRBV27 and TRBJ2-1; 12 nucleotides align to TRBD2. The germline CDR1 and CDR2 sequences are MNHEY and SMNVEV (reference sequence). The CDR3 covers 14 residues. J gave up 3 bases and V 8 bases, and 2 bases lay outside the gene matches. CDR3 amino acids: CASWTSGDYNEQFF. CDR3 in DNA: TGTGCCAGCTGGACTAGCGGGGACTACAATGAGCAGTTCTTC.

This chain links TRBV7-9 with TRBJ1-4; D perhaps matches TRBD1 (6 bases). The CDR3 is made up of 14 amino acids. The V gene's germline CDR1 is SEHNR and CDR2 FQNEAQ (reference sequence). With 5 bases removed from V and 7 bases from J, the gap between germline ends came to 14 bases. CDR3 sequence: CASSEDRPTEKLFF. CDR3 DNA: TGTGCCAGCAGCGAGGACAGACCCACTGAAAAACTGTTTTTT.

The J gene is TRBJ2-7, the V gene TRBV4-1; possibly TRBD2 for D (6 bases). Looked up from germline, CDR1 is MGHRA and CDR2 is YSYEKL. V was shortened by 0 bases and J by 6 bases, with 15 bases between the two germline ends. CDR3 length: 15 residues. CDR3 protein: CASSQDWGWGVEQYF. In DNA form, the CDR3 reads TGCGCCAGCAGCCAAGATTGGGGGTGGGGGGTCGAGCAGTACTTC.

The V and J genes are TRBV6-1 and TRBJ1-5; 9 bases are a match to TRBD1. CDR1 is MNHNS, CDR2 SASEGT, per germline. This CDR3 is built from 15 residues. V lost 8 bases and J lost 2; bases outside the gene matches: 7. The chain's CDR3 is CASGTGGGRNQPQHF. CDR3 bases: TGTGCCAGCGGTACAGGGGGCGGTCGCAATCAGCCCCAGCATTTT.

The genes are TRBV6-4 and TRBJ2-7; tentative D call: TRBD2 (7 bases). CDR3 size: 14 residues. The V end lost 5 bases, the J end lost 4 bases, and 15 bases lay between the germline ends. CDR1 MRHNA and CDR2 SNTAGT come from the germline V gene. This CDR3 is CASSLRGPGYEQYF. DNA of the CDR3: TGTGCCAGCAGTTTGCGGGGGCCAGGTTACGAGCAGTACTTC.

As DNA, the CDR3 is TGTGCCAGCAGCATGCGCGGGGGGGAAAATTACAATGAGCAGTTCTTC. Amino acids: CASSMRGGENYNEQFF. The chain has TRBV7-2 and TRBJ2-1; 9 nucleotides match TRBD2. V trimming: 5 bases; J trimming: 4 bases; junction bases outside the gene matches: 9. The CDR3 has 16 residues. Per the germline V gene, CDR1 is SGHTA and CDR2 is FQGNSA. Combining the CDR3 with reference TRBV7-2 and TRBJ2-1 gives the whole variable domain GAGVSQSPSNKVTEKGKDVELRCDPISGHTALYWYRQSLGQGLEFLIYFQGNSAPDKSGLPSDRFSAERTGGSVSTLTIQRTQQEDSAVYLCASSMRGGENYNEQFFGPGTRLTVL.

This clone showed up just once. The V gene is TRBV19, the J gene TRBJ2-7, with TRBD1 matching 11 bases. This CDR3 region has 17 residues. Unmatched junction bases numbered 13, after V lost 4 bases and J lost 5 bases. Germline CDR1 and CDR2: LNHDA and SQIVND (reference sequence). The CDR3 loop reads CASSTSPYRTGGDEQYF. The CDR3, as DNA: TGTGCCAGTAGTACCTCTCCCTACAGGACAGGGGGCGACGAGCAGTACTTC. The variable domain in full, completed from reference TRBV19 and TRBJ2-7, reads DGGITQSPKYLFRKEGQNVTLSCEQNLNHDAMYWYRQDPGQGLRLIYYSQIVNDFQKGDIAEGYSVSREKKESFPLTVTSAQKNPTAFYLCASSTSPYRTGGDEQYFGPGTRLTVT.

The genes are TRBV7-2 and TRBJ2-3, with a weak D call TRBD1 (6 bases). CDR3 length: 15 amino acids. V was pared by 4 bases and J by 5 bases, with 16 bases between. Per germline, CDR1 SGHTA and CDR2 FQGNSA. CDR3 coding DNA: TGTGCCAGCAGCTCCTCCGGCAGGGGTAGAGATACGCAGTATTTT. Translation: CASSSSGRGRDTQYF. Drawing the rest from reference TRBV7-2 and TRBJ2-3, the complete variable domain is GAGVSQSPSNKVTEKGKDVELRCDPISGHTALYWYRQSLGQGLEFLIYFQGNSAPDKSGLPSDRFSAERTGGSVSTLTIQRTQQEDSAVYLCASSSSGRGRDTQYFGPGTRLTVL.

The table lists this clone with a count of one. The genes are TRBV7-8 and TRBJ1-2; D not resolved. The CDR3 runs 15 residues. Germline V gene sequence: CDR1 SGHVS, CDR2 FQNEAQ. V lost 5 bases and J lost 4, with 17 bases in between. The CDR3 bases are TGTGCCAGCAGCCGCCGGGAGGCTTCTCGCTATGGCTACACCTTC. Translation: CASSRREASRYGYTF.

The J gene is TRBJ2-7, the V gene TRBV11-2, with a weak D call TRBD1 (5 bases). The germline V and J ends were trimmed by 1 base and 3 bases, with 13 bases remaining between them. The CDR3 is made up of 15 amino acids. Germline loops: CDR1 SGHAT, CDR2 FQNNGV. DNA for the CDR3: TGTGCCAGCAGCTTAGCCCAGGGTGACCACTACGAGCAGTACTTC. It codes for CASSLAQGDHYEQYF.

This clone is a singleton in its sample. This chain connects TRBV4-3 to TRBJ1-1; TRBD1 aligns across 9 bases. CDR1 and CDR2 from the germline V gene are LGHNA and YSLEER. V lost 4 bases and J lost 1; bases outside the gene matches: 4. CDR3 length: 15 residues. The CDR3 sequence is CASSPGQGRNTEAFF. Here the CDR3 DNA reads TGCGCCAGCAGCCCGGGACAGGGAAGGAACACTGAAGCTTTCTTT.

This sequence joins TRBV19 and TRBJ2-5; a weak D match, TRBD2 (5 bases). Deletions cut 5 bases from V and 2 bases from J, with 12 bases between. This CDR3 contains 14 residues. CDR1 is LNHDA and CDR2 is SQIVND in the germline V gene (reference sequence). The chain's CDR3 is CASSLVGKQETQYF. The CDR3 region has the DNA TGTGCCAGTAGTTTGGTCGGGAAACAAGAGACCCAGTACTTC.

The chain has TRBV13 and TRBJ2-4; 8 positions agree with TRBD1. Germline-derived CDR1 and CDR2 are PRHDT and FYEKMQ (reference sequence). The CDR3 is made up of 15 amino acids. V dropped 5 bases and J dropped 3; count of bases not matched to a gene: 6. The CDR3: CASSQGGQGKNIQYF. The CDR3 DNA reads TGTGCCAGCAGCCAGGGAGGACAGGGCAAAAACATTCAGTACTTC.

The gene calls are TRBV2 and TRBJ2-5; 8 nucleotides align to TRBD1. Germline-derived CDR1 and CDR2 are SNHLY and FYNNEI. This CDR3 comprises 14 residues. V dropped 5 bases and J dropped 1; count of bases not matched to a gene: 3. CDR3 residues: CASSQGAPQETQYF. For the CDR3, the DNA is TGTGCCAGCAGTCAGGGGGCGCCCCAAGAGACCCAGTACTTC.